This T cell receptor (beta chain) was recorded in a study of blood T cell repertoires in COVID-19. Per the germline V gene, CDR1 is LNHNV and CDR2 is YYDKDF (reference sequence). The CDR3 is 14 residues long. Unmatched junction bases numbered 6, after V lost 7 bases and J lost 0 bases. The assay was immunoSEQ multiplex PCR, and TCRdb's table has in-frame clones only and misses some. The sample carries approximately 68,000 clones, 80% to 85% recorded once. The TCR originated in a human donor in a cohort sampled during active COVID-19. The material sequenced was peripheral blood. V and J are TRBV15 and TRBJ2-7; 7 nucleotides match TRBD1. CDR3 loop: CATKTDRASYEQYF. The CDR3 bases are TGTGCCACCAAAACCGACAGGGCCTCCTACGAGCAGTACTTC.